The next 7 T cell receptor beta chains were all read from a single sample in a study of blood T cell repertoires in COVID-19. Sequenced by immunoSEQ multiplex PCR; TCRdb stores in-frame clones only, minus some. The data contain almost 200,000 clones, about 82% of them singletons. The sample comprised peripheral blood. The receptor set was obtained from a man in his sixties with COVID-19, enrolled during active disease.

This sequence joins TRBV3-1 (or the pseudogene TRBV3-2) and TRBJ1-2, with a weak D call TRBD1 (5 bases). Trimming took 3 bases from V and 7 from J, leaving 18 bases between them. Germline values: CDR1 LGHDT, CDR2 YNNKEL (reference sequence). The CDR3 has 15 amino acids. The CDR3 DNA reads TGTGCCAGCAGCCATCGGGACTTCGGTATCACTGGCTACACCTTC. As protein: CASSHRDFGITGYTF.

Here the CDR3 reads CASSTGGAGYGYTF. Written as DNA, the CDR3 is TGTGCCAGCAGTACAGGGGGCGCCGGCTATGGCTACACCTTC. The V call is TRBV6-6, the J call TRBJ1-2, with 9 positions matching TRBD1. The germline V gene encodes CDR1 MNHNY and CDR2 SVGAGI (reference sequence). Trimming took 5 bases from V and 4 from J; bases not matched to a gene: 5. The CDR3 is 14 residues long.

The genes are TRBV6-5 and TRBJ2-3, with 11 nucleotides matching TRBD2. This CDR3 region has 15 residues. V was pared by 0 bases and J by 9 bases, with 5 bases of the junction left unmatched. Germline V gives CDR1 MNHEY, CDR2 SVGAGI. The CDR3 DNA follows: TGTGCCAGCAGTTACTCGGGGACTAGCGGCGGGACGCAGTATTTT. It codes for CASSYSGTSGGTQYF.

This clone was observed once. This rearrangement joins TRBV7-8 to TRBJ1-5; D is undetermined. Trimming stripped 2 bases from V and 0 bases from J, with 11 bases between. The CDR3 runs 16 residues. The germline gives CDR1 SGHVS, CDR2 FQNEAQ. CDR3 sequence: CASSLKGGYSNQPQHF. The CDR3 coding sequence is TGTGCCAGCAGCTTAAAGGGCGGGTATAGCAATCAGCCCCAGCATTTT.

The chain combines TRBV27 with TRBJ2-3; D is uncertain. Trimming pared 2 bases from V and 4 bases from J, leaving 4 bases between. CDR1 and CDR2 (germline): MNHEY, SMNVEV (reference sequence). CDR3 size: 12 residues. The chain's CDR3 is CASSLSADTQYF. CDR3 DNA sequence: TGTGCCAGCAGTTTAAGCGCAGATACGCAGTATTTT.

The chain couples TRBV4-2 to TRBJ2-6; 7 positions agree with TRBD1. J was trimmed by 3 bases and V by 0 bases; bases with no gene match: 11. The CDR3 spans 19 residues. The germline V gene encodes CDR1 LGHNA and CDR2 YNFKEQ. The CDR3 sequence: CASSQEGPTGFIGANVLTF. DNA for the CDR3: TGTGCCAGCAGCCAAGAAGGTCCGACAGGGTTCATTGGGGCCAACGTCCTGACTTTC.

This clone has only one observation. The chain uses TRBV27 and TRBJ2-3; 11 bases align to TRBD2. J gave up 2 bases and V 6 bases, and 7 bases lay outside the gene matches. The CDR3 extends over 16 amino acids. Germline CDR1 and CDR2: MNHEY and SMNVEV (reference sequence). CDR3 in DNA: TGTGCCAGCAGACCCGGGACTAGCGGTATCACAGATACGCAGTATTTT. This sequence encodes CASRPGTSGITDTQYF.